This TCR beta chain was sequenced during a study of post-analysis software for immune sequencing data. Study background: In terms of disease course, relapsing-remitting, secondary progressive and progressive-relapsing multiple sclerosis were included.

The CDR3 is 13 amino acids. The germline CDR1 and CDR2 sequences are MNHNY and SVGAGI (reference sequence). After removal of 10 bases from V and 5 bases from J, the junction contained 10 bases not matched to a gene. This clonotype was observed a single time. Its cognate antigen is unknown. Unique molecular identifiers tagged the TCR beta cDNA libraries. Starting from approximately 1 to 10 million T cells, the study yielded 450,000 to 500,000 cDNA molecules. TCRdb re-derived calls from the PCR reads in MiXCR, one entry per CDR3 protein. Seen here are 650,000 to 850,000 distinct CDR3 sequences, approximately 57% observed once, and the top ten hold around 4.5%. Study-wide points: Patients with multiple sclerosis recorded significantly lower normalized Chao1 diversity than controls, the study found. Clustering by F measure revealed strong co-clustering among samples prepared together in one batch. In patients, 4 to 6 TRBV segments were more frequent than in controls, with TRBV5-6, TRBV5-1 and TRBV20-1 among them.

Sequencing was done on a sample of blood. This sequence joins TRBV6-6 and TRBJ2-5, with 7 bases identical to TRBD2. The TCR was taken from a girl aged 10-17 years with multiple sclerosis. The CDR3 protein is CATVWGGRETQYF. CDR3 coding DNA: TGTGCCACCGTCTGGGGGGGACGCGAGACCCAGTACTTC.